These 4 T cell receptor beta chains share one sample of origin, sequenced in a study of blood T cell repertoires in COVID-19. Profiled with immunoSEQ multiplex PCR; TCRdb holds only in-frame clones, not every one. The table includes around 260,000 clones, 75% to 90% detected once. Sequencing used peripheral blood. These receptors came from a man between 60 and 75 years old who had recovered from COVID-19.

CDR3 protein: CASSERDRQYQPQHF. The CDR3 bases are TGTGCCAGCAGTGAACGGGACAGACAGTATCAGCCCCAGCATTTT. This chain connects TRBV2 to TRBJ1-5; TRBD1 aligns across 7 bases. Losses at the gene ends were 2 bases for V and 5 bases for J; bases not matched to a gene: 6. This CDR3 spans 15 amino acids. Germline assignment: CDR1 SNHLY and CDR2 FYNNEI.

The CDR3 reads CASSLATPWETQYF. The CDR3 DNA is TGTGCCAGCAGCTTAGCCACACCCTGGGAGACCCAGTACTTC. The chain joins TRBV7-9 to TRBJ2-5; D uncertain. V was cut by 0 bases and J by 5 bases, with 10 bases left in between. This CDR3 is 14 amino acids long. Germline CDR1 and CDR2: SEHNR and FQNEAQ (reference sequence).

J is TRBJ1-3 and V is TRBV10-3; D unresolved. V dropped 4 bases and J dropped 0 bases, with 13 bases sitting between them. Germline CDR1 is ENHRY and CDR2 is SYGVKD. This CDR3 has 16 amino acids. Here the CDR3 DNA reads TGTGCCATCAGTGCCGCAGGAATAAGCTCTGGAAACACCATATATTTT. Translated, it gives CAISAAGISSGNTIYF.

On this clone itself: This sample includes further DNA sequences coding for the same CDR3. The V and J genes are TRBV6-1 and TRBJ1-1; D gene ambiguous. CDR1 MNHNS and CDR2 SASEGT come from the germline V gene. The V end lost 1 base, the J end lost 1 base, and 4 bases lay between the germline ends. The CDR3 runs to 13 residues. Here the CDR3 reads CASSEVRNTEAFF. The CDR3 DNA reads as TGTGCCAGCAGTGAAGTCAGGAACACTGAAGCTTTCTTT.